Sequencing of this TCR beta chain was carried out in a study of blood T cell repertoires in COVID-19. Study-level information: Samples came from the United States, Italy and Spain, spanning acute and convalescent COVID-19. PBMCs, B-cell-depleted T cells, or T cells were the source of the cDNA or gDNA that made up the material.

The germline gives CDR1 LNHDA, CDR2 SQIVND (reference sequence). V was pared by 6 bases and J by 4 bases, with 5 bases of the junction left unmatched. This CDR3 region has 14 residues. Original processing methods: Nucleated cell counts were estimated from reference gene primer amplification. Assay: immunoSEQ multiplex PCR; the TCRdb copy retains only in-frame clones and omits some. Clonal size and the V and J genes are those of that table, whereas D and trimming came from the DNA. Of some 270,000 clones detected, 80% to 90% appear once; the ten largest clones hold approximately 11%. The V and J genes are TRBV19 and TRBJ2-3; 9 bases line up with TRBD2. The sequence was collected from a woman aged 70-85 years with acute or convalescent COVID-19. The sample consisted of peripheral blood. CDR3 sequence reads: CASSLRGGADTQYF. The CDR3 region has the DNA TGTGCCAGTAGCTTGCGGGGGGGGGCAGATACGCAGTATTTT.